This paragraph covers one T cell receptor (beta chain) sequence. Its antigen is not known. The sample is drawn from a study of shared clonotypes between healthy human individuals. Points from the study as a whole: Generally, naive subsets (rather than memory subsets) showed larger estimated richness. Clonotypes shared by all four donors outscored non-shared clonotypes in generation probability.

CDR1 is SGHVS and CDR2 is FQNEAQ in the germline V gene. Trimming took off 5 bases at V and 5 bases at J, with 13 bases between the two ends. The length of the CDR3 is 14 residues. Some clones are missing from TCRdb's copy, which holds only in-frame ones; the method was immunoSEQ multiplex PCR. The data show about 1.1 million clones, with roughly 80% seen just once and 0.89% held by the top ten. This clonotype was sampled from a man younger than 35 in good health. Some clones in this sample may be carry-over from other donors' samples. The sequenced material came from memory CD4+ T cells from PBMCs. This sample's subset: CD45RA-negative fraction. The chain combines TRBV7-8 with TRBJ1-3; D may be TRBD1 (6 bases). The CDR3 DNA reads TGTGCCAGCAGCCTCGAGACAGGCCGAAACACCATATATTTT. Its translation: CASSLETGRNTIYF.